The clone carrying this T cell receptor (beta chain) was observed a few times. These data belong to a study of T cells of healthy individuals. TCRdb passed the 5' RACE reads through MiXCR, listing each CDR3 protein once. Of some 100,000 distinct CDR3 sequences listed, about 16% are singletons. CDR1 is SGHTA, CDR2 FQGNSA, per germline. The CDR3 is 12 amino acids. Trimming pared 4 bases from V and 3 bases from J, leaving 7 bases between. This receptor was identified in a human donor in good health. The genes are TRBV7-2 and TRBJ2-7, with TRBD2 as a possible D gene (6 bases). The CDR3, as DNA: TGTGCCAGCAGCTCGGGAGACTACGAGCAGTACTTC. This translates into CASSSGDYEQYF.